These T cell receptor beta chains were read from a single sample in a study of follicular helper T cells after annual influenza vaccination. The table came from immunoSEQ multiplex PCR; TCRdb's copy has only in-frame clones and leaves some out. The sample lists over a thousand clones; around 80% were seen once. The sequences come from CXCR5+ CD38+ circulating T follicular helper cells from blood, collected 7 days after influenza vaccination. These receptors originate from an adult who received the influenza vaccine. Both conserved end residues are part of each CDR3. Each record gives: D gene, clone size, J gene, V gene, CDR3 DNA, CDR3 protein. D genes are given only for firm matches. Only part of the rows carry a size: once, few, many, or a class if the clone is expanded.

NA,NA,TRBJ2-7,TRBV5-4,TGTGCCAGCAGCTCTCGGGACAATAGCTACGAGCAGTACTTC,CASSSRDNSYEQYF
NA,NA,TRBJ2-3,TRBV9,TGTGCCAGCAGCGTAGAGGGTTCCATCGGGAGTTCAACGCAGTATTTT,CASSVEGSIGSSTQYF
NA,NA,TRBJ1-2,TRBV12-5,TGTGCTAGTGCCCCCCCTTCTTATGGCTACACCTTC,CASAPPSYGYTF
NA,NA,TRBJ2-7,TRBV28,TGTGCCAGCAGTTTCCCTGTCGTGGGGTCGCACGAGCAGTACTTC,CASSFPVVGSHEQYF
NA,NA,TRBJ1-5,TRBV6-1,TGTGCCAGCAGTCCTCGACAGCTCCCATATCAGCCCCAGCATTTT,CASSPRQLPYQPQHF
NA,NA,TRBJ1-2,TRBV9,TGTGCCAGCAGCGTAGCTGCCAGCTGGACGGGTGGCTACACCTTC,CASSVAASWTGGYTF
NA,NA,TRBJ2-2,TRBV2,TGTGCCAGCAGTGTGTCTTTGGCAGGCACCGGGGAGCTGTTTTTT,CASSVSLAGTGELFF
NA,NA,TRBJ2-5,TRBV5-5,TGTGCCAGCAGCCGCCGGGGGAGACAAGAGACCCAGTACTTC,CASSRRGRQETQYF
NA,NA,TRBJ2-5,TRBV7-9,TGTGCCAGCCTTTGGGGATCAGGGCAAGAGACCCAGTACTTC,CASLWGSGQETQYF
NA,NA,TRBJ1-1,TRBV18,TGTGCCAGCTCAGGCGAGACTGAAGCTTTCTTT,CASSGETEAFF
TRBD1,few,TRBJ1-6,TRBV9,TGTGCCAGCAGTGACCAGGGGGGGGGTTCACCCCTCCACTTT,CASSDQGGGSPLHF
NA,NA,TRBJ2-1,TRBV11-2,TGTGCCAGCAGAGTAAGGGTAAACAATGAGCAGTTCTTC,CASRVRVNNEQFF
NA,NA,TRBJ2-3,TRBV5-6,TGTGCCAGCACCCTGCATGATCGGAACTATCAAGCAGATACGCAGTATTTT,CASTLHDRNYQADTQYF
NA,NA,TRBJ2-1,TRBV18,TGTGCCAGCTCACAAGGGGAAGGGAATGAGCAGTTCTTC,CASSQGEGNEQFF
NA,NA,TRBJ2-1,TRBV5-1,TGCGCCAGCGCGCCAGGACACCTCTCCTACAATGAGCAGTTCTTC,CASAPGHLSYNEQFF
NA,NA,TRBJ2-5,TRBV5-5,TGTGCCAGCAGCTTGCCTGGGTTCGAGGAGACCCAGTACTTC,CASSLPGFEETQYF
NA,NA,TRBJ2-7,TRBV19,TGTGCCAGTAGTCCGCAGGGGCGGTACTACGAGCAGTACTTC,CASSPQGRYYEQYF
TRBD1,NA,TRBJ1-2,TRBV29-1,TGCAGCGTTGAACTGGGGACAGACTATGGCTACACCTTC,CSVELGTDYGYTF
NA,NA,TRBJ1-1,TRBV18,TGTGCCAGCTCAACAGGGATGGCTGAAGCTTTCTTT,CASSTGMAEAFF
NA,NA,TRBJ2-5,TRBV6-1,TGTGCCAGCAGTGAAGCGTCGGCAGGGAGAGAGACCCAGTACTTC,CASSEASAGRETQYF
NA,NA,TRBJ2-3,TRBV7-6,TGTGCCAGCAGCTTAGTCCCAGCCCGAGATACGCAGTATTTT,CASSLVPARDTQYF
NA,NA,TRBJ1-3,TRBV11-2,TGTGCCAGCAGCTTAGAGACAGTCCCTGGAAACACCATATATTTT,CASSLETVPGNTIYF
NA,NA,TRBJ1-1,TRBV9,TGTGCCAGCAGCGTGGACACCCGAAACACTGAAGCTTTCTTT,CASSVDTRNTEAFF
NA,NA,TRBJ2-7,TRBV2,TGTGCCAGCAGTGAGTGGCTGGGCGTCGAGCAGTACTTC,CASSEWLGVEQYF
TRBD1,NA,TRBJ2-2,TRBV18,TGTGCCAGCTCACCAGGACAGGTCTCTGAGCTGTTTTTT,CASSPGQVSELFF
TRBD1,NA,TRBJ2-5,TRBV13,TGTGCCAGCAGGGCCACAGGGGGCGGAGAGACCCAGTACTTC,CASRATGGGETQYF
NA,NA,TRBJ2-2,TRBV4-3,TGCGCCAGCAGCCAAGAAAGGGGAGGAGACACCGGGGAGCTGTTTTTT,CASSQERGGDTGELFF